The present T cell receptor beta chain was sequenced within a study of T cell responses to AZD1222 COVID-19 vaccine. Concerning this clone: Its antigen is not identified.

The repertoire was sequenced with immunoSEQ multiplex PCR; TCRdb's copy has only in-frame clones and lacks some. The sample has some 100,000 clones, around 90% seen once. Between the trimmed V and J ends, which lost 5 bases and 4 bases, there was a span of 4 bases. The germline CDR1 and CDR2 sequences are KGHDR and SFDVKD. This CDR3 comprises 11 residues. The study, taken as a whole, reports: No day 14 peak samples; only post-peak repertoires were characterized.

J is TRBJ1-1 and V is TRBV24-1; no clear D gene. This sample comprised peripheral blood, obtained on day 0 of MenACWY control vaccination. The clonotype was recovered from an adult in good health. CDR3 region: CATSGGTEAFF. In nucleotides, the CDR3 is TGTGCCACCAGTGGAGGCACTGAAGCTTTCTTT.